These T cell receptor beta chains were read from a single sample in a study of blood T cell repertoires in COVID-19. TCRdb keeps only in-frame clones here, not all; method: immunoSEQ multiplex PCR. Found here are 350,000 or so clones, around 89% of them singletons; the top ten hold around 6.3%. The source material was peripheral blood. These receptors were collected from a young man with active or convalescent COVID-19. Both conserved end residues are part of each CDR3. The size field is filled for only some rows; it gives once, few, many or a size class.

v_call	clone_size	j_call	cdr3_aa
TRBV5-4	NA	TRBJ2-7	CASSLARTSGMYEQYF
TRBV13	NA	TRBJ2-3	CASRAAGSADTQYF
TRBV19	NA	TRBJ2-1	CASSIGRTDLVSEQFF
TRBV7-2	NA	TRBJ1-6	CASSTRTGFSYNSPLHF
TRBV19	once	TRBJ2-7	CASSIEKGYEQYF
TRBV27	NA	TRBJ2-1	CASSLNYKSYNEQFF
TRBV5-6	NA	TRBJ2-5	CASSQWDRGLAQETQYF
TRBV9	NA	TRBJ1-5	CASSVGERQPQHF
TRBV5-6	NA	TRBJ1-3	CASSLAYRGYSGNTIYF
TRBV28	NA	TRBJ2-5	CASDRGRETQYF
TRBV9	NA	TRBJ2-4	CASSVEGSKGFSGIQYF
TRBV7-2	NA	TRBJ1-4	CASSQTGYEKLFF
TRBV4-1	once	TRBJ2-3	CASSQVAGAATDTQYF
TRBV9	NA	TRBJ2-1	CASSGMSRTWRSSYNEQFF
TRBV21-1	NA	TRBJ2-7	CASSKALFFSPKTKFYEQYF
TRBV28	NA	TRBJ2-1	CASSPQGASSYNEQFF
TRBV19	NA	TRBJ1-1	CASSLFGGTEAFF
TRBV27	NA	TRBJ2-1	CASSPEGASSYNEQFF
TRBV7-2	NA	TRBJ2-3	CASSSPHGVGNTDTQYF
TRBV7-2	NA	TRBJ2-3	CASSLGLAGPSTDTQYF